This section outlines one TCR beta chain sequence together with its context. Through Arm-PCR of CDR3 regions and iRepertoire HTBI primers, TCR beta libraries were built. TCRdb reanalysed the multiplex PCR reads using MiXCR and keeps one entry per CDR3 protein. The sample lists 550,000 or so distinct CDR3 sequences, around 12% occurring once. The sample comes from a study of regulatory T cells in long-lasting Graves disease. At the level of the study: Graves' patients, newly diagnosed, had taken antithyroid drugs under 3 months.

As for time point: newly diagnosed GD, antithyroid drugs for less than 3 months. PBMC-derived RNA was used for the TCR library. These same data were also listed under a study on T cells in Graves' hyperthyroidism and ophthalmopathy. As that report states: Blood also contained most expanded thyroid clonotypes above 0.001.

The sample in question was peripheral blood mononuclear cells (PBMCs), obtained at new diagnosis, from a patient treated with antithyroid drugs. The clonotype was recovered from a woman between 25 and 40 years old with Graves disease.

The CDR3 region is CASSSLPGQGYEQYF. The CDR3 nucleotides read TGTGCCAGTAGTAGCCTCCCTGGACAGGGATACGAGCAGTACTTC. The rearrangement joins TRBV19 to TRBJ2-7; 8 bases line up with TRBD1. Germline-derived CDR1 and CDR2 are LNHDA and SQIVND (reference sequence). V was pared by 4 bases and J by 4 bases, with 9 bases of the junction left unmatched. The length of the CDR3 is 15 residues.